This TCR beta chain was found in a study of control samples from healthy donors and cancer patients. Germline lookup yields CDR1 SGHNT and CDR2 YENEEA. The CDR3 is 18 amino acids. Trimming cost V 0 bases and J 4 bases; bases outside gene matches: 14. TCRdb's table, derived via immunoSEQ multiplex PCR, lists solely in-frame clones and lacks some. The table has some 150,000 clones, roughly 94% seen once; the top ten hold less than 15%. This receptor was obtained from a man between 35 and 55 years old in good health. V and J are TRBV11-3 and TRBJ2-5; 7 nucleotides line up with TRBD2. What was sequenced was blood. CDR3 in amino acids: CASSLDPPQTSYRETQYF. The CDR3 nucleotides read TGTGCCAGCAGCTTAGACCCACCCCAGACTAGCTATAGAGAGACCCAGTACTTC. The entire variable domain, with the rest obtained from reference TRBV11-3 and TRBJ2-5, is as follows: EAGVVQSPRYKIIEKKQPVAFWCNPISGHNTLYWYLQNLGQGPELLIRYENEEAVDDSQLPKDRFSAERLKGVDSTLKIQPAELGDSAVYLCASSLDPPQTSYRETQYFGPGTRLLVL.